The entry that follows covers one TCR beta chain sequence. The target antigen is unknown. TCRdb fed the reads into MiXCR, producing one record per CDR3 protein. The table includes roughly 170,000 distinct CDR3 sequences, less than 25% detected once. This sample was taken from a study of T cell repertoires in cytomegalovirus infection. Overall study: Researchers turned to recently identified HLA-C-restricted CMV epitopes as well as well-studied HLA-B-restricted ones. Through public TCR beta signatures, both CMV infection and matching HLA type were indicated.

Per the germline V gene, CDR1 is SGHTA and CDR2 is FQGNSA. There are 15 residues in the CDR3. Trimming took 3 bases from V and 0 from J, leaving 9 bases between them. General study points: Ex vivo responses were dominated by HLA-C-restricted CMV-specific TCR beta clonotypes. Cumulative frequency of public TCR beta families picked out carriers of CMV plus the relevant HLA.

The material sequenced was CD8+ T cells from cultured PBMCs, taken from culture after CMV antigen stimulation. The receptor was isolated from a human donor in good health (CMV status not recorded). Some clones in this sample may be carry-over from other donors' samples. This sequence joins TRBV7-2 and TRBJ2-1, with no clear D. CDR3 coding DNA: TGTGCCAGCAGCTTTGACCCGAGCTCCTACAATGAGCAGTTCTTC. It specifies CASSFDPSSYNEQFF.